Listed here is a single T cell receptor beta chain. The data were taken from a study of OX40 agonist ivuxolimab in advanced cancers. The wider study: Clinicians treated patients with ivuxolimab, an agonistic anti-OX40 (CD134) antibody. Dose-escalation patients' cancers were hepatocellular carcinoma, melanoma, renal cell or head and neck cancer.

The assay was immunoSEQ multiplex PCR, and TCRdb's table has in-frame clones only and misses some. This table holds 25,000 to 30,000 clones, 75% to 85% found once. Exclusion applied to patients with autoimmune disease history or systemic immunosuppression. The receptor comes from an adult with an advanced solid tumor such as melanoma, head and neck, liver or kidney cancer. Sequencing was performed on CD4+ or CD8+ T cells sorted from blood, taken in a trial of the OX40 agonist ivuxolimab.

DNA of the CDR3: TGTGCCTGGAGCCCCCCCGGACAGAGGGGCACCATATATTTT. Amino acid sequence: CAWSPPGQRGTIYF. This chain links TRBV30 with TRBJ1-3, with D possibly being TRBD1 (6 bases). The CDR3 sequence is 14 residues long. Germline CDR1 is GTSNPN and CDR2 is SVGIG (reference sequence). V lost 3 bases to trimming and J lost 9 bases, with 18 bases between them.